The T cell receptor (beta chain) under discussion was sequenced for a study of T-cell memory formation after mild COVID-19 (dated by TCRdb to about 2021). As for the study more broadly: TCR sequence clusters from the two donors were found to be largely donor specific. T-cell clones expanding and contracting after mild COVID-19 in two donors were tracked by longitudinal TCRalpha and TCRbeta repertoire sequencing. The cohort comprised two young, previously healthy adult volunteers, one female and one male. Results and caveats for the whole study, not just this receptor: The second-wave clones that peaked on day 37 were not confirmed to be SARS-CoV-2 specific. Contracting CD4+ clones were found mainly in CM and EM memory subsets, while CD8+ clones were enriched in EMRA. Only two mild cases were covered in the study, and larger cohorts including severe cases with pre-infection samples were considered necessary. Some responding clones were found in pre-infection memory, which suggests that pre-existing cross-reactive memory T cells took part in the SARS-CoV-2 response. Clones contracting from day 15 to 85 had balanced CD4/CD8 phenotypes, while a second wave expanding from day 15 to 37 was biased towards CD4+.

Germline trimming: 4 bases from V, 2 bases from J; junction bases outside gene matches: 7. CDR1 is given as MDHEN and CDR2 as SYDVKM, both from the germline V gene. Inclusive of the bounding cysteine and phenylalanine, the CDR3 is 16 residues long. Solely the CDR3 DNA is kept, with 48 bases framed from the first base. PBMCs were isolated by Ficoll-Paque density gradient centrifugation. A few counts support this clonotype. It lacks a known antigen. No base qualities exist here, and no much larger clone lies one base off it. These reads were obtained on an Illumina NovaSeq 6000. cDNA libraries for TCRalpha and TCRbeta were prepared by 5'RACE using constant-segment primers, with sample barcodes and unique molecular identifiers added. Trizol reagent was used to extract RNA from every sample. The libraries were amplified in two PCR steps, and the second step added a second sample barcode and Illumina TruSeq adapters. Libraries were sequenced on an Illumina NovaSeq with 2 x 150 bp paired-end reads. The study's own analysis went as follows. With migec v1.2.7, reads were demultiplexed and then collapsed into UMI-guided consensus sequences. Using mixcr v2.1.11, the UMI consensuses were aligned to TRA and TRB V and J templates and assembled into clonotypes. Clonotypes were classified as expanded or contracted when called significant by both edgeR and NoisET, with noise models trained on biological replicates. For edgeR calls, the thresholds were a false discovery rate-adjusted p below 0.01 and a log2 fold-change of 1. PCA with hierarchical clustering of max-normalized trajectories of the 1000 most abundant clonotypes was used as exploratory dynamics analysis. Separately sequenced CD4+ and CD8+ repertoires were used to assign the CD4 or CD8 phenotype of responding clones. Using fastp at Q25 and MiXCR, TCRdb reprocessed the public reads and kept productive beta chains. Identical CDR3 proteins give one entry, which carries the most common genes and DNA. These V and J calls are TCRdb output, not the study's own analysis. In all, the sample holds 98,000 or so distinct CDR3 sequences, and 18% of those were seen once. The top ten constitute roughly 5.5% of the sample.

The sample comprised PBMCs or a T cell subset sorted from them (not recorded which). The chain is made from TRBV28 and TRBJ2-5, with 10 bases in between that match TRBD2. This sequence originates from a man younger than 30 who had mild COVID-19 (a few samples of this study predate the infection). The sample titles of this study are shuffled in the database, so cell type and time point are left out; the donor was told from shared clones. The sequenced DNA is TGTGCCAGCAGTTCCCCTAGCGGGGGTGGTCAAGAGACCCAGTACTTC. Its translation reads: CASSSPSGGGQETQYF.